The 12 T cell receptor beta chains below all came from one sample that was sequenced in a study of cytomegalovirus exposure and HLA in healthy donors. PCR primers comprised 60 Vbeta and 13 Jbeta primers. The method was immunoSEQ multiplex PCR; TCRdb's version includes in-frame clones alone and lacks a portion of them. The table has 150,000 to 200,000 clones, around 80% seen once. Input material: PBMCs. These receptors came from a woman aged 50 to 60 in good health and CMV-seronegative.

This rearrangement joins TRBV7-8 to TRBJ1-5; D is unresolved. V lost 1 base, J lost 1 base, and 11 bases lay in between. Germline CDR1 SGHVS, CDR2 FQNEAQ. This CDR3 comprises 16 residues. CDR3 bases: TGTGCCAGCAGCTTAGGCCTCAGGTTGAGCAATCAGCCCCAGCATTTT. Translation: CASSLGLRLSNQPQHF.

This rearrangement joins TRBV7-2 to TRBJ2-7; TRBD2 might be the D (6 bases). CDR1 is SGHTA, CDR2 FQGNSA, per germline. The CDR3 covers 14 residues. V shed 4 bases and J shed 0 bases, with 10 bases lying between them. CDR3 sequence (DNA): TGTGCCAGCAGCTGGGACTTCAGCTCCTACGAGCAGTACTTC. Protein product: CASSWDFSSYEQYF. Variable domain in full (rest from reference TRBV7-2 and TRBJ2-7): GAGVSQSPSNKVTEKGKDVELRCDPISGHTALYWYRQSLGQGLEFLIYFQGNSAPDKSGLPSDRFSAERTGGSVSTLTIQRTQQEDSAVYLCASSWDFSSYEQYFGPGTRLTVT.

This chain connects TRBV11-2 to TRBJ1-2; D not certain. This CDR3 contains 13 residues. Per the germline V gene, CDR1 is SGHAT and CDR2 is FQNNGV. V shed 2 bases and J shed 3 bases, with 7 bases lying between them. CDR3 in DNA: TGTGCCAGCAGCTTACTCGGAGACTATGGCTACACCTTC. Amino acid sequence: CASSLLGDYGYTF.

This rearrangement joins TRBV9 to TRBJ2-2, with a weak D call TRBD2 (6 bases). The CDR3 totals 15 residues. The ends were cut back, 2 bases at V and 4 bases at J, with 12 bases in the middle. CDR1 is SGDLS, CDR2 YYNGEE, per germline. This chain's CDR3 is CASSVFGGGTGELFF. The CDR3 DNA reads as TGTGCCAGCAGCGTCTTTGGGGGAGGCACCGGGGAGCTGTTTTTT.

The V call is TRBV27, the J call TRBJ2-7; unclear D gene. Trimming shortened V by 10 bases and J by 6 bases, and 19 bases separated the two germline ends. The CDR3 runs 13 residues. Germline V gene sequence: CDR1 MNHEY, CDR2 SMNVEV (reference sequence). In DNA, the CDR3 is TGTGCCACTCATCCGGGTGGTCCCTCCGAGCAGTACTTC. Encoded protein: CATHPGGPSEQYF.

V is TRBV7-9 and J is TRBJ2-2; 7 bases match TRBD2. The CDR3 consists of 15 residues. V was clipped by 5 bases and J by 5 bases; unmatched bases: 8. Germline assignment: CDR1 SEHNR and CDR2 FQNEAQ (reference sequence). CDR3 nucleotide sequence: TGTGCCAGCAGCACCAGACCAGCGGGAACCGGGGAGCTGTTTTTT. Its translation: CASSTRPAGTGELFF.

The chain has TRBV19 and TRBJ2-1; 8 bases are a match to TRBD2. The J segment lost 8 bases and the V segment lost 1 base, leaving 4 bases of the junction unmatched. The CDR3 consists of 14 residues. The V gene's germline CDR1 is LNHDA and CDR2 SQIVND (reference sequence). CDR3 residues: CASSIVAGGDEQFF. The CDR3 DNA reads as TGTGCCAGTAGTATAGTGGCGGGGGGTGATGAGCAGTTCTTC.

This sequence joins TRBV9 and TRBJ2-7, with D perhaps matching TRBD2 (6 bases). V was clipped by 3 bases and J by 3 bases, with 13 bases between them. The CDR3 is 14 amino acids. Per the germline V gene, CDR1 is SGDLS and CDR2 is YYNGEE. The CDR3 region is CASSAAIGGYEQYF. Written as DNA, the CDR3 is TGTGCCAGCAGCGCCGCAATCGGGGGCTACGAGCAGTACTTC.

The V gene is TRBV5-6, the J gene TRBJ2-7; D possibly corresponds to TRBD2 (5 bases). Between the trimmed V and J ends, which lost 4 bases and 5 bases, there was a span of 10 bases. The CDR3 loop spans 12 amino acids. Looked up from germline, CDR1 is SGHDT and CDR2 is YYEEEE. The CDR3 nucleotides are TGTGCCAGCAGCCCGGCGGGTCACGAGCAGTACTTC. Translation gives CASSPAGHEQYF.

The CDR3 here is CASSGRVRNTGELFF. CDR3 nucleotides: TGTGCCAGCAGTGGGCGTGTGAGGAACACCGGGGAGCTGTTTTTT. The chain uses TRBV27 and TRBJ2-2; D not resolved. The CDR3 contains 15 residues. The V gene lost 5 bases and the J gene lost 1 base, with 11 bases spanning the gap. The germline gives CDR1 MNHEY, CDR2 SMNVEV (reference sequence).

The V and J genes are TRBV28 and TRBJ1-5; TRBD1 is a possible D gene (6 bases). V shed 7 bases and J shed 2 bases, with 15 bases lying between them. CDR1 and CDR2 from the germline V gene are MDHEN and SYDVKM. This CDR3 comprises 15 residues. Here the CDR3 DNA reads TGTGCCAGCACCTTTCGGGGGGCAGGCAATCAGCCCCAGCATTTT. Protein product: CASTFRGAGNQPQHF.

The CDR3 protein is CASSLGRGNTGELFF. The CDR3 nucleotides read TGTGCCAGCAGCTTAGGGAGGGGGAACACCGGGGAGCTGTTTTTT. The chain links TRBV11-2 to TRBJ2-2, with a weak D call TRBD2 (6 bases). This CDR3 is built from 15 residues. Trimming took off 1 base at V and 1 base at J, with 7 bases between the two ends. Germline CDR1 is SGHAT and CDR2 is FQNNGV. Full variable domain (remainder filled in from reference TRBV11-2 and TRBJ2-2): EAGVAQSPRYKIIEKRQSVAFWCNPISGHATLYWYQQILGQGPKLLIQFQNNGVVDDSQLPKDRFSAERLKGVDSTLKIQPAKLEDSAVYLCASSLGRGNTGELFFGEGSRLTVL.